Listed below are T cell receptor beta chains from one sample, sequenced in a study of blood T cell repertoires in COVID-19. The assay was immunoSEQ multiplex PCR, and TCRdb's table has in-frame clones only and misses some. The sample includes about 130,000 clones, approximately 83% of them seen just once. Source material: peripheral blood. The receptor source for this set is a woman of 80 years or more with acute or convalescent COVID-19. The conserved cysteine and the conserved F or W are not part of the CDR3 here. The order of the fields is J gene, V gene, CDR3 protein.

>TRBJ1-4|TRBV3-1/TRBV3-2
ASSRDRGRPNEKLF
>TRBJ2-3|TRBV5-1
ASSSLTSGGAGTDTQY
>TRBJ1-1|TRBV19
ASSVQGGNAEAF
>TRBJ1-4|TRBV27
ASKGQGIREKLF
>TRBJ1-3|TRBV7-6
ASSQQGAGTGGGNTIY
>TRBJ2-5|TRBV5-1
ASSPTTGFGETQY
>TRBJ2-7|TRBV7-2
ASSLLGGRYEQY
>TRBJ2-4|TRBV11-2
AARQTLAKNIQY
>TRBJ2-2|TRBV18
ASSPGGQTNTGELF
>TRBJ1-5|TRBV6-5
ASSLTTLNQPQH
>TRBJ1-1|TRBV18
ASSLYRGDTEAF
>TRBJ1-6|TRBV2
ASTVQGYNSPLH
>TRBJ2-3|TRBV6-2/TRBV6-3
ASSASGGTDTQY
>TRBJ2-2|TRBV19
ASSIRQNTGELF
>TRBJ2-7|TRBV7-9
ASSFPLESEQY
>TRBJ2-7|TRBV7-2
ASSRDRGPYEQY
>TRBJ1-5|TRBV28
ASSLMGGGVSNQPQH
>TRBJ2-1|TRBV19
ASSPSSGGANEQF
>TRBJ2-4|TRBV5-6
ASSPDREDKNIQY
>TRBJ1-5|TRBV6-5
ASSSHGGQPQH
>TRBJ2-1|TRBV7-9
ASSLLLAGTYNEQF
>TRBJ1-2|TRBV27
ASSSGYPGQGIYGYT
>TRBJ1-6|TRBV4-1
ASSQGGNLNNSPLH
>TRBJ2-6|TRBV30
AWSEAGLSSGANVLT
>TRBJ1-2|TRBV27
ASSSGNYGYT
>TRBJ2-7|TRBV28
ASSSPPDRPYSYEQY
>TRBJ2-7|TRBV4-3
ASSQEKFERGSYEQY
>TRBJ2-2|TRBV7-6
ASSWDWRTSGAPGTGELF
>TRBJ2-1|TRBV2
ASSLSSGSYNEQF
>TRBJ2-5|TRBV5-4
ASSSRLAGGRETQY
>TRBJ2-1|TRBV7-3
ASSASSYNEQF
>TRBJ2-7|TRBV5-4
ASRRGLAGESSSYEQY
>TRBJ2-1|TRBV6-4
ASSKDGLVTYNEQF
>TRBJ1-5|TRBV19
ASSIGRGGQPQH
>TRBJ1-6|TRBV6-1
ASSERWISDSPLH
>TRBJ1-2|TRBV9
ASSVGGNYGYT
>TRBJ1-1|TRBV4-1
ASSQGFGRDTEAF
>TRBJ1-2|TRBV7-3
ASSLSPGTGGVNGYT
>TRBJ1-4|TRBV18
ASSRRTASNEKLF
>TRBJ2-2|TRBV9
ASSYQAGSGGAVTGELF